This T cell receptor beta chain was captured in a study of post-analysis software for immune sequencing data. Study details: The courses of disease that were included comprised relapsing-remitting, secondary progressive and progressive-relapsing multiple sclerosis.

CDR3 length: 18 amino acids. CDR1 SGHKS and CDR2 YYEKEE come from the germline V gene (reference sequence). Trimming took off 2 bases at V and 0 bases at J, with 18 bases between the two ends. In this sample, this clonotype turned up a few times. Its antigen remains unidentified. Unique molecular identifiers were present in the TCR beta cDNA libraries. TCRdb re-called the PCR reads through MiXCR, storing one row per CDR3 protein. The sample consists of some 890,000 distinct CDR3 sequences, approximately 53% of them appearing once. General observations from the study: The five TRBV segments detected at higher frequency in patients than in controls included TRBV5-6, TRBV5-1 and TRBV20-1. Normalized Chao1 diversity was significantly reduced in patients versus controls.

This receptor was identified in a girl aged 5-17 years with multiple sclerosis. V is TRBV5-5 and J is TRBJ1-5; D possibly corresponds to TRBD1 (6 bases). The sequenced sample consisted of blood. The CDR3 loop reads CASSFRDTHYYSNQPQHF. The CDR3 nucleotides are TGTGCCAGCAGCTTCCGGGACACCCATTACTATAGCAATCAGCCCCAGCATTTT. The variable domain in full, completed from reference TRBV5-5 and TRBJ1-5, reads DAGVTQSPTHLIKTRGQQVTLRCSPISGHKSVSWYQQVLGQGPQFIFQYYEKEERGRGNFPDRFSARQFPNYSSELNVNALLLGDSALYLCASSFRDTHYYSNQPQHFGDGTRLSIL.